This T cell receptor (beta chain) was captured by sequencing in a study of metastatic and nonmetastatic thyroid tumors. Overall study context: Comparison of repertoires was carried out across blood and tumor or nodule tissue from malignant and benign thyroid patients. Findings and limits, study-wide: Compared with benign nodules, malignant thyroid tumors were reported to have significantly higher TCR beta diversity in both blood and tumor.

TCRdb recomputed clones from the PCR reads via MiXCR. The sample consists of 50,000 or so clones, around a sixth of them appearing once. Concerning this clone: Its target is not known.

The entire patient cohort was treatment-naive prior to thyroid surgery. CDR3 length: 15 amino acids. Germline CDR1 LGHDT, CDR2 YNNKEL (reference sequence). V lost 4 bases to trimming and J lost 0 bases; unmatched junction nucleotides: 6. The sequenced material came from blood. The receptor's source is a female donor with papillary thyroid cancer or a benign thyroid nodule (not recorded which). Some clones in this sample may be carry-over from other donors' samples. This chain joins TRBV3-1 and TRBJ2-7; 7 bases are shared with TRBD1. DNA for the CDR3: TGTGCCAGCAGCCTGGGACAGTCTAGCTCCTACGAGCAGTACTTC. Translation gives CASSLGQSSSYEQYF.